Sequencing of this T cell receptor beta chain was carried out in a study of blood T cell repertoires in COVID-19. Study details: There were acute and convalescent COVID-19 samples, and they came from the United States, Italy and Spain. The cDNA or gDNA used as material had been derived from T cells, B-cell-depleted T cells, or PBMCs.

Authors' data handling: How many nucleated cells were present was estimated from reference gene primer amplification. Here immunoSEQ multiplex PCR was the method, and the copy in TCRdb shows in-frame clones only, minus some. V and J calls and clone size are copied from that table; D and trimming were computed from the DNA. The sample holds some 460,000 clones; around nine tenths are singletons and the top ten take roughly 4.3%. Germline V gene lookup returns CDR1 MDHEN and CDR2 SYDVKM. Germline trimming cut 9 bases from V and 4 bases from J; bases unmatched to any gene: 12. The CDR3 runs 15 residues.

This clonotype was obtained from a woman aged 25 to 39 with acute or convalescent COVID-19. The sequenced sample was peripheral blood. This chain uses TRBV28 with TRBJ2-3; 8 nucleotides align to TRBD1. The CDR3 nucleotides are TGTGCCAGTGTCCCGGCAGGGGGCGCAGCAGATACGCAGTATTTT. Translating gives CASVPAGGAADTQYF.